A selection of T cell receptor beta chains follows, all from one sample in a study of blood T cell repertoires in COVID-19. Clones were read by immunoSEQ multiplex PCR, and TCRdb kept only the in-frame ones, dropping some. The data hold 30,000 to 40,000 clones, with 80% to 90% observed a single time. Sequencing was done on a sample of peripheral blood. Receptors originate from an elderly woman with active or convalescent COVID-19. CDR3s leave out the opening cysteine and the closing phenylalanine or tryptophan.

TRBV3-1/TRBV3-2	ASSPAGTIYEQY
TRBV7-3	ASSSRPRQAGDIQY
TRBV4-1	ASSLQGASTEAF
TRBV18	ASSPTTGDYNEQF
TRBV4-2	ASSPKNNSPLH
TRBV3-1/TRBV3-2	ASSPIGSSYNEQF
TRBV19	ASSANRGYSNQPQH
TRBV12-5	ASGWTGGFEKLF
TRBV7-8	ASSPATSAGELF
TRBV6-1	ASSEGQGWFGGYT
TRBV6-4	ASIGRDYYNEQF
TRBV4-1	ASSQELAGGIDTQY
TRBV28	ASSGMTSGRRYEQY
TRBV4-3	ASSQTSAHQETQY
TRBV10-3	AIRGRRGPNEKLF
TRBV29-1	SARGQDTQY
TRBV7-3	ASSLNQRTSGSDEQF
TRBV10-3	AISGTGKNTGELF
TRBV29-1	SVGEGIEKLF
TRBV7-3	ASGHTDTQY
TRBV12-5	ASARGVGTEAF
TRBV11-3	ASSPGLVVEQF
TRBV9	ASSLDYFTEAF
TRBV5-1	ASSTLTGGYVETQY
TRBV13	ASSPGQGAYEQY
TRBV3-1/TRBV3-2	ASSERGGPDTQY
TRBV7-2	ASSFPSVSGANVLT
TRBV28	ASSQREGVFDEQY
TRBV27	ASSLKGTSTDTQY
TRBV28	ASSFLSSGQGMTGELF
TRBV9	ASSVGAGGLETQY
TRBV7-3	ASSPVAGGSDTQY
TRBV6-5	ASSQGDTIY
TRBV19	ASSIGTGANVLT
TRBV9	ASSVASGGRETQY
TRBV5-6	ASSSVGLPTYNEQF